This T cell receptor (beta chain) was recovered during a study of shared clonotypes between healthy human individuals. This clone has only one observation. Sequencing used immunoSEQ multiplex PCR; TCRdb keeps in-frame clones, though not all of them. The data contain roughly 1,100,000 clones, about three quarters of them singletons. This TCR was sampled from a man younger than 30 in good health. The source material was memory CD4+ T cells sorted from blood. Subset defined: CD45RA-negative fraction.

Here the CDR3 DNA reads TGTGCCAGCAGCTTGGACAGGGGGGTCAATTCACCCCTCCACTTT. This gives the protein CASSLDRGVNSPLHF. This rearrangement joins TRBV7-2 to TRBJ1-6, with 10 bases aligning to TRBD1. From germline, CDR1 is SGHTA and CDR2 FQGNSA. The ends lost 3 bases at V and 7 bases at J; junction bases unmatched: 3. This CDR3 contains 15 residues.